The present TCR beta chain was sequenced within a study of identical twins. The study, taken as a whole, reports: It was cross-sectional statistical analysis, not following the same donors, that the conclusions relied on.

With V trimmed by 7 bases and J by 5 bases, 9 bases remained unmatched. In germline, CDR1 is WNHNN, CDR2 SYGVQD (reference sequence). The length of the CDR3 is 16 residues. On this clonotype: Its antigen is unknown.

From the 5' RACE reads, TCRdb called clonotypes with MiXCR, one entry per CDR3 protein. The profile shows approximately 410,000 distinct CDR3 sequences, approximately 17% of them singletons. Material for sequencing was naive T cells sorted from blood. This TCR derives from a man aged 45 to 65 in good health. The chain is built from TRBV10-1 and TRBJ2-3, with 13 bases aligning to TRBD2. The CDR3 region has the DNA TGCGCCAGCAACCGGGGACTAGCGGGAATAGGAGATACGCAGTATTTT. Translating it yields CASNRGLAGIGDTQYF.